This TCR beta chain was obtained from a study of cytomegalovirus exposure and HLA in healthy donors. Study-wide results and limits: The majority of CMV-associated TCR beta chains were reported as apparently HLA-restricted in a later analysis. The study recorded 150 to 200 TCR beta chains that were cytomegalovirus-associated. As immune exposure information, only CMV serostatus was available. When a later analysis compared HLA-associated TCR beta chains with equally common others, the HLA-associated chains turned out to be more clonally expanded and to have lower generation probabilities.

The PCR had 60 Vbeta and 13 Jbeta primers. TCRdb keeps only in-frame clones here, not all; method: immunoSEQ multiplex PCR. The sample has some 140,000 clones, around 77% seen once. About this clone: The antigen is not known.

The CDR3 sequence is 17 residues long. V was shortened by 0 bases and J by 4 bases, with 19 bases between the two germline ends. The germline V gene has CDR1 LGHNA and CDR2 YSLEER. The sample was PBMCs. The genes are TRBV4-3 and TRBJ2-7; TRBD1 might be the D (8 bases). This clonotype was obtained from a young man in good health. The CDR3 spells CASSQDPNRGGEYEQYF. The CDR3 DNA sequence: TGCGCCAGCAGCCAAGACCCAAACAGGGGGGGAGAGTACGAGCAGTACTTC.